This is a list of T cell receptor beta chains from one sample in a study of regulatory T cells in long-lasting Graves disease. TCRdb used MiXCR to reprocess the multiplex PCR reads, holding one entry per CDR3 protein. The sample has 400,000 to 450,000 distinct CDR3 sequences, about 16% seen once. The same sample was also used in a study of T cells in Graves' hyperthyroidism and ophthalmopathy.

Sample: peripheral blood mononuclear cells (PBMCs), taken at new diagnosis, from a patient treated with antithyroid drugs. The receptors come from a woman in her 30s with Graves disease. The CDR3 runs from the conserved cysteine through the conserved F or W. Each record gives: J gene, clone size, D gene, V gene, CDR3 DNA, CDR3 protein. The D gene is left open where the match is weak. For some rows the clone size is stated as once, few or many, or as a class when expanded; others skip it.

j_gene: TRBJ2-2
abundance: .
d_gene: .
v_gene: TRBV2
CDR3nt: TGTGCCAGCAGTGCCCCCCACAGTTCGAACACCGGGGAGCTGTTTTTT
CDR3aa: CASSAPHSSNTGELFF

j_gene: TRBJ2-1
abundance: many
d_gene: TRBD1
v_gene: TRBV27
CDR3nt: TGTGCCAGCAGCGACAGGGGGTTCTACAATGAGCAGTTCTTC
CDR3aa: CASSDRGFYNEQFF

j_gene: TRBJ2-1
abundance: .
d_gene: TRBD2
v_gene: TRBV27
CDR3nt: TGTGCCAGCAGCCCCTTTGGGAGGGTCGTACGGAACAATGAGCAGTTCTTC
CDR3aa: CASSPFGRVVRNNEQFF

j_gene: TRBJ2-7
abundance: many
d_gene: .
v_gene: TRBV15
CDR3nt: TGTGCCACCAGCCCACCTCCGGGGCTCGAGCAGTACTTC
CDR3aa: CATSPPPGLEQYF

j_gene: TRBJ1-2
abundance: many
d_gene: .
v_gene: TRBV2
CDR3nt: TGTGCCAGCAGCTACAAGGACACCGTCTATGGCTACACCTTC
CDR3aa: CASSYKDTVYGYTF

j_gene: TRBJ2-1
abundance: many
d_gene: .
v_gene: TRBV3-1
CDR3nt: TGTGCCAGCAGCTCCCGGGGGTTGGCTGAGCAGTTCTTC
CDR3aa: CASSSRGLAEQFF

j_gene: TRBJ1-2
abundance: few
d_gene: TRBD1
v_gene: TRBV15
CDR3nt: TGTGCCACCAGCAGGTCGGGACAGGGGCGTAACTATGGCTACACCTTC
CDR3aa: CATSRSGQGRNYGYTF

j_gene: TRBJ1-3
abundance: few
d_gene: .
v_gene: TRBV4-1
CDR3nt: TGCGCCAGCAGCCCCCTTGGGGTCGAGGCGGACACCATATATTTT
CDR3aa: CASSPLGVEADTIYF

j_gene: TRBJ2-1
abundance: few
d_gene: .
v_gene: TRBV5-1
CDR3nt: TGCGCCAGCAGCTTCGCTAGCAGTGAGCAGTTCTTC
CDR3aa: CASSFASSEQFF

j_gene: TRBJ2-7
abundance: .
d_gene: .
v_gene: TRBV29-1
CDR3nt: TGCAGCGTGTTCCGGGACGGCTACGAGCAGTACTTC
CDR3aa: CSVFRDGYEQYF

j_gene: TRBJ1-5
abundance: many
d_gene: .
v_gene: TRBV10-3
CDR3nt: TGTGCCATCAGTGAGACCGACAGACCCGAGCAGCCCCAGCATTTT
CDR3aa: CAISETDRPEQPQHF

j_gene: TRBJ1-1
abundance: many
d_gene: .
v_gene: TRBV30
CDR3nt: TGTGCCTGCCGGAGGAACACTGAAGCTTTCTTT
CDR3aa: CACRRNTEAFF

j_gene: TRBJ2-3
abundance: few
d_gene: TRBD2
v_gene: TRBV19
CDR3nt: TGTGCCAGTAGTGGACTAGCGGCCACAGATACGCAGTATTTT
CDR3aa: CASSGLAATDTQYF

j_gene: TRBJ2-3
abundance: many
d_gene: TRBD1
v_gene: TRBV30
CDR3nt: TGTGCCTGGAGTGACAGGGGCCGCACAGATACGCAGTATTTT
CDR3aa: CAWSDRGRTDTQYF

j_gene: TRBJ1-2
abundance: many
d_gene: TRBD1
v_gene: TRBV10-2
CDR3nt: TGCGCCAGCAGTAGGGACAGCTATGGCTACACCTTC
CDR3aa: CASSRDSYGYTF

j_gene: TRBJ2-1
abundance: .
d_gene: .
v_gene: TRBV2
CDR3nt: TGTGCCAGCAGTGCTCGGGGAGGAACCTACAATGAGCAGTTCTTC
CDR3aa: CASSARGGTYNEQFF

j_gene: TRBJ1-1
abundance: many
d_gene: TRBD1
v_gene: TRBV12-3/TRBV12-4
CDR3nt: TGTGCCAGCAGCGGGGACAGAGAGATGAACACTGAAGCTTTCTTT
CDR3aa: CASSGDREMNTEAFF

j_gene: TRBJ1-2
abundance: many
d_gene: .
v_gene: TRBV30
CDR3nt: TGTGCCTGGAGTGCTTATGGCTATGGCTACACCTTC
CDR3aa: CAWSAYGYGYTF

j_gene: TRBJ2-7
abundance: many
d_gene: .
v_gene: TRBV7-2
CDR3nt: TGTGCCAGCAGTTCGCTCGGGCGGAGGGAGCAGTACTTC
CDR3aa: CASSSLGRREQYF

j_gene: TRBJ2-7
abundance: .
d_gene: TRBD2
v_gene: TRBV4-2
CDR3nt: TGTGCCAGCAGCCCCTCTAGCGGGAGCCGCGAGCAGTACTTC
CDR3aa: CASSPSSGSREQYF

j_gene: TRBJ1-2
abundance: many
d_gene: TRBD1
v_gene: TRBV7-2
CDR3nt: TGTGCCAGCAGCTTAGCGACAGGGTATGACTATGGCTACACCTTC
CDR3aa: CASSLATGYDYGYTF

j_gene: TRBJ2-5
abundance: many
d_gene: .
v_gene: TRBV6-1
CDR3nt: TGTGCCAGCAGTGTAACCCCGACAGTGCAAGAGACCCAGTACTTC
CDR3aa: CASSVTPTVQETQYF

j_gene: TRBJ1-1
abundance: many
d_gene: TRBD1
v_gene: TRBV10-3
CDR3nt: TGTGCCATCAGCGGGGACAGGACGAACACTGAAGCTTTCTTT
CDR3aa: CAISGDRTNTEAFF

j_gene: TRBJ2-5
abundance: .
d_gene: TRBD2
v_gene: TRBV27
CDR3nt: TGTGCCAGCAGTTTATCGGGACTAGCGTTAGTAGGAGAGACCCAGTACTTC
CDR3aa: CASSLSGLALVGETQYF

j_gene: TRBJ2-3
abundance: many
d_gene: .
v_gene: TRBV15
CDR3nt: TGTGCCACCAGACGGGACCAGCATACGCAGTATTTT
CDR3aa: CATRRDQHTQYF